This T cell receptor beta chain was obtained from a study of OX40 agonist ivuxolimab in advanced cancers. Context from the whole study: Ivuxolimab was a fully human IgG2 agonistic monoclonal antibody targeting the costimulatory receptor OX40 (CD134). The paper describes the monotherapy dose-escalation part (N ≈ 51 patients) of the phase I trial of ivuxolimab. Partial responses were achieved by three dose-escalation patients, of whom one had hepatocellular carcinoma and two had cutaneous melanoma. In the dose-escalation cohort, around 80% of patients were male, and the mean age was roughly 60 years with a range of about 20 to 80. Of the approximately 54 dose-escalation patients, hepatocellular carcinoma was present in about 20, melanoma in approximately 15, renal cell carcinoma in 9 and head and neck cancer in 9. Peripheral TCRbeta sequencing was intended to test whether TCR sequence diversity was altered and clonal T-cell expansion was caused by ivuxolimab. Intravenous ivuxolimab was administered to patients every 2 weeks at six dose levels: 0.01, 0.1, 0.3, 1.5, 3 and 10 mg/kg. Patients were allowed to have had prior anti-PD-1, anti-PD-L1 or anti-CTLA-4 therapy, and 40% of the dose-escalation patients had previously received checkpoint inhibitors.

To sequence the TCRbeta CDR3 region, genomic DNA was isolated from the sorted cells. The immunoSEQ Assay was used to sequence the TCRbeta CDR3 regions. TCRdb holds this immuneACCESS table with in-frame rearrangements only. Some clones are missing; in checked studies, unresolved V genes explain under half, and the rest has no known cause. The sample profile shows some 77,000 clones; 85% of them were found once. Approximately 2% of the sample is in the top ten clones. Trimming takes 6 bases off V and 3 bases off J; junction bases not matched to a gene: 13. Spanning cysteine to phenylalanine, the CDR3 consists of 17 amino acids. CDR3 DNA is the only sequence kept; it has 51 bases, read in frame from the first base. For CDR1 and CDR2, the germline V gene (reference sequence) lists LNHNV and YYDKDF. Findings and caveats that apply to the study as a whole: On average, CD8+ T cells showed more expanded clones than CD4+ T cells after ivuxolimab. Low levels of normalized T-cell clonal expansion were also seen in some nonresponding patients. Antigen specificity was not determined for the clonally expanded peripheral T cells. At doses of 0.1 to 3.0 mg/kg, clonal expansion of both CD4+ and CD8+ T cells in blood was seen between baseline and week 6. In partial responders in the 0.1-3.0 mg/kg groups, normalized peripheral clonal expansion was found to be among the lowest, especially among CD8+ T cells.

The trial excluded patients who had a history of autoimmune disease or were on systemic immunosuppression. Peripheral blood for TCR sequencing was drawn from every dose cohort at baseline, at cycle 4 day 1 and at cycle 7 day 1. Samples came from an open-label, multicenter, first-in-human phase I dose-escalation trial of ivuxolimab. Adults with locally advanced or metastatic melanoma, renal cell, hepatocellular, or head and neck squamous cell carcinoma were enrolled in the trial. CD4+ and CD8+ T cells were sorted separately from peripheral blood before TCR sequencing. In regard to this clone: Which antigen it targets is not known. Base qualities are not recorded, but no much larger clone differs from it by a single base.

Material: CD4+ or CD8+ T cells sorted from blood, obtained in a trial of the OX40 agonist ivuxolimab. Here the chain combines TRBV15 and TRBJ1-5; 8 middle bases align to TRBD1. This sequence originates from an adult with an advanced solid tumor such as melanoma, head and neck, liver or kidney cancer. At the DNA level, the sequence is TGTGCCACCAGTCCACCGCGGACAGGGCTTTCCAATCAGCCCCAGCATTTT. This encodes CATSPPRTGLSNQPQHF.